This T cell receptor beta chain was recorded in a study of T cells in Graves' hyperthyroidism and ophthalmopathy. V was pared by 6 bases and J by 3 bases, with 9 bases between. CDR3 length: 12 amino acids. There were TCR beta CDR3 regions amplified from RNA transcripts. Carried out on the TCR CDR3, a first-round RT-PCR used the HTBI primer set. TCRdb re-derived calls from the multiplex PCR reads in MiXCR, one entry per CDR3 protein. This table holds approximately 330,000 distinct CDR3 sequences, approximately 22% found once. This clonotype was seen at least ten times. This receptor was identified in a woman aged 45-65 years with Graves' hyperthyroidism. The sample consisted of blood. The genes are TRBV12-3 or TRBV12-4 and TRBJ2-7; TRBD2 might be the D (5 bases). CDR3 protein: CASSRTFYEQYF. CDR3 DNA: TGTGCCAGCAGCCGGACTTTCTACGAGCAGTACTTC.